This T cell receptor beta chain is drawn from a study of cytomegalovirus exposure and HLA in healthy donors. Study observations and caveats: A later analysis by the authors found several of the most significant clusters apparently linked to common viral pathogens. It was assumed in the presence/absence analyses that sequencing depth was roughly uniform across donors.

With respect to this clone: The antigen is undetermined.

The PCR made use of 60 Vbeta and 13 Jbeta primers. This table comes from immunoSEQ multiplex PCR, and its TCRdb copy is limited to in-frame clones, with some not included. The data show around 90,000 clones, with over 60% seen just once and about 3.6% held by the top ten. Regarding donors, all were healthy bone marrow donors. V lost 2 bases, J lost 14 bases, and 13 bases lay in between. The length of the CDR3 is 12 residues. The germline CDR1 and CDR2 sequences are GTSNPN and SVGIG (reference sequence). The clonotype originates from a male donor in good health and CMV-seropositive. The chain uses TRBV30 and TRBJ1-6; a weak D match, TRBD1 (6 bases). The sample consisted of PBMCs. CDR3 in DNA: TGTGCCTGGAGTCTCCAGGCAGGGGCCCTCCACTTT. Translation: CAWSLQAGALHF.